This T cell receptor beta chain was captured by sequencing in a study of blood T cells in healthy people across ages (dated by TCRdb to the mid-2010s). Some background on the complete study: In model experiments, template switching captured roughly one uniquely barcoded TCR beta cDNA molecule for every two T cells. To avoid experimental bias, donors of different ages were randomly spread across the sequencing lanes. Four age groups were formed from the donors: young (average about 15 years), middle-aged (around 41), aged (around 68) and long-lived (approximately 78). Two additional independent replicas of 1 million unique cDNA reads from the same blood draw were analyzed for two donors (one aged 18 to 30 and one aged 80 or older). The study measured age-related changes in TCR beta repertoire diversity using deep sequencing normalized with unique cDNA molecular identifiers.

What the authors observed across the whole study: Since profiling was done on bulk unsorted PBMCs, naive and antigen-experienced compartments could not be conclusively compared. Compared with the aged group, the long-lived group had more naive CD4+ T cells, fewer expanded clones and increased TCR diversity, suggesting age selection. As age increased, observed TCR beta diversity per million T cells dropped in a roughly linear way, and a significant reduction was already evident by age 40. Donor CMV infection status was unknown, potentially confounding age-related changes in expanded clonotypes. There was a strong correlation between observed TCR beta diversity and the percentage of naive T cells measured by flow cytometry. Total diversity estimates from one million sequenced T cells were considered lower bounds and underestimates.

Trimming takes 4 bases from V and 5 bases from J, and the germline ends sit 12 bases apart. Including cysteine and phenylalanine, the CDR3 has 14 amino acids. The sequence is cut down to CDR3 DNA, 42 bases in frame from base 1. CDR1 and CDR2 were assigned from the germline V gene as MDHEN and SYDVKM. This clonotype was seen a handful of times. Its antigen has not been determined. The sample holds no much larger clone one base away, and base qualities are not on file. Libraries were constructed by 5' RACE. The instrument was an Illumina HiSeq 2500. The second PCR ran for roughly 7 to 11 cycles and used a J-beta primer mix along with a sample-barcoded 5' primer. A unique molecular identifier was introduced onto each TCR beta cDNA molecule by a template-switch 5' adaptor carrying 12 random nucleotides. At least 2.5 million CDR3-containing paired-end reads were obtained from each sample. All of the RNA was converted into first-strand cDNA using the Mint cDNA synthesis kit, with a TRBC-specific oligonucleotide serving as the primer. All cDNA was treated with uracil-DNA glycosylase and then went through a first 18-cycle PCR with the universal primers M1SS and BC2_uni_R. Processing in the source paper ran as follows. For normalization, 1 million high-quality reads, each with a distinct molecular identifier, were randomly selected from each sample. Reads sharing molecular identifiers were discarded rather than binned into consensus sequences. CDR3 identification, clonotype clustering and error correction used MiTCR with a Q25 quality threshold and the strictest error-elimination algorithm. A nonparametric unseen species model with Euler transformation was used to estimate a lower bound on total TCR beta diversity. TCRdb reanalyzed the raw reads on its own, using fastp at Q25 for trimming and MiXCR for clone calling, and kept in-frame beta chains. For every CDR3 protein sequence, its rows merge into one entry that carries the most common genes and DNA. TCRdb's processing, not the authors' own work, is the source of the V and J calls. For this sample the table gives more than 700,000 distinct CDR3 sequences, of which 40% to 65% were detected only once. The top ten hold around 40% of the sample.

Donors were a few dozen systemically healthy Caucasian individuals from Russia aged 6 to 90 years. About 10 milliliters of peripheral blood were collected from each donor into EDTA-treated Vacutainer tubes. Ficoll-Paque density-gradient centrifugation was used to isolate PBMCs, with at least 6.5 million per sample. Total RNA, at least 6 micrograms per sample, was extracted from PBMCs with Trizol reagent. The percentages of naive CD45RAhigh/CD27high T cells were determined by flow cytometry on a PBMC aliquot from every donor. This receptor was identified in a man at least 80 years old in good health. This sequence uses TRBV28 and TRBJ2-1; the D gene is not confidently resolved. Sample: blood. The nucleotides read TGTGCCAGCAGTTCCCCTAGTTCGAACAATGAGCAGTTCTTC. This translates into CASSSPSSNNEQFF. With the portions outside the CDR3 filled from the reference TRBV28 and TRBJ2-1 genes, the complete variable region becomes DVKVTQSSRYLVKRTGEKVFLECVQDMDHENMFWYRQDPGLGLRLIYFSYDVKMKEKGDIPEGYSVSREKKERFSLILESASTNQTSMYLCASSSPSSNNEQFFGPGTRLTVL.